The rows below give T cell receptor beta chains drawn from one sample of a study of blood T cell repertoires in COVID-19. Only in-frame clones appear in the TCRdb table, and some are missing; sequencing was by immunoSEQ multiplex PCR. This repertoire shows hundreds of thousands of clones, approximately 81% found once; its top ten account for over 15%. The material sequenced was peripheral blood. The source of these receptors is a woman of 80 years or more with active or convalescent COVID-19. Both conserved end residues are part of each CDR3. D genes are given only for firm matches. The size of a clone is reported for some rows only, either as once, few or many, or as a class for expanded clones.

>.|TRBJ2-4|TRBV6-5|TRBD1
CASRGGQGGGNIQYF
TGTGCCAGCAGGGGGGGACAGGGTGGCGGGAACATTCAGTACTTC
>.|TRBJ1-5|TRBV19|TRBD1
CASSIRGDRGPQHF
TGTGCCAGTAGTATACGGGGAGACAGGGGACCCCAGCATTTT
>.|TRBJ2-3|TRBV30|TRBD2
CAWVISGRGTQYF
TGTGCCTGGGTCATTAGCGGGAGAGGTACGCAGTATTTT
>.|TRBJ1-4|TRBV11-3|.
CASSLAGGPGKLFF
TGTGCCAGCAGCTTAGCCGGGGGGCCGGGAAAACTGTTTTTT
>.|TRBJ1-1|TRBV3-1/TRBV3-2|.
CASSQSSEAPGAFF
TGTGCCAGCAGCCAATCTTCGGAGGCTCCCGGAGCTTTCTTT
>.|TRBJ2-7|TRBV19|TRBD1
CASSIRGQIYEQYF
TGTGCCAGTAGTATCAGGGGGCAAATCTACGAGCAGTACTTC
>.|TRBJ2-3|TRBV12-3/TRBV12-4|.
CATGGFSSDTQYF
TGTGCCACCGGAGGGTTCTCCTCAGATACGCAGTATTTT
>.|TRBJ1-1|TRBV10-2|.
CATQREQGGEAFF
TGCGCCACCCAGAGGGAACAGGGAGGGGAAGCTTTCTTT
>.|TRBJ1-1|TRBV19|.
CASSINSNLNTEAFF
TGTGCCAGTAGTATTAATAGCAATTTGAACACTGAAGCTTTCTTT
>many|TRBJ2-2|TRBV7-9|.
CASSFSWSGTGELFF
TGTGCCAGCAGCTTCTCGTGGTCGGGCACCGGGGAGCTGTTTTTT
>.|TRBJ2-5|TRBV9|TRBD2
CASSAQERGGRETQYF
TGTGCCAGCAGCGCCCAGGAGCGGGGGGGCCGAGAGACCCAGTACTTC
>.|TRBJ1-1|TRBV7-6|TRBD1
CASSLRLDRVANTEAFF
TGTGCCAGCAGCTTAAGGTTGGACAGGGTGGCGAACACTGAAGCTTTCTTT
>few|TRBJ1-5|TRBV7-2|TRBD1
CASSLGDSLNQPQHF
TGTGCCAGCAGCTTAGGGGACAGCCTCAATCAGCCCCAGCATTTT
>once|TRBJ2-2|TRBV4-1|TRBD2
CASSQDLGGLAGSRTGELFF
TGCGCCAGCAGCCAAGATCTTGGGGGACTAGCGGGATCACGGACCGGGGAGCTGTTTTTT
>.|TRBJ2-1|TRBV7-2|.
CASSSLNEQFF
TGTGCCAGCAGCTCACTCAATGAGCAGTTCTTC
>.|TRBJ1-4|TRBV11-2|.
CASSLVGRTNEKLFF
TGTGCCAGCAGCTTAGTGGGGAGGACTAATGAAAAACTGTTTTTT
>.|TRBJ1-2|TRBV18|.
CASSPGLSNYGYTF
TGTGCCAGCTCACCTGGGCTGAGTAACTATGGCTACACCTTC
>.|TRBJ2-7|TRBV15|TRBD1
CATSPGQGASEQYF
TGTGCCACCAGCCCGGGACAGGGGGCTTCCGAGCAGTACTTC
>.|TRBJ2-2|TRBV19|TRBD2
CASSMRTSGRYGELFF
TGTGCCAGTAGTATGAGGACTAGCGGGAGATATGGGGAGCTGTTTTTT
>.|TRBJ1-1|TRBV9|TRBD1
CASSVGPRDSDTEAFF
TGTGCCAGCAGCGTAGGCCCCCGGGACAGCGACACTGAAGCTTTCTTT
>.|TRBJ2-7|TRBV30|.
CAWSQNYEQYF
TGTGCCTGGAGTCAGAACTACGAGCAGTACTTC
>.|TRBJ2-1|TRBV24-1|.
CATSDLRGSSYNEQFF
TGTGCCACCAGTGATTTGAGAGGGAGCTCCTACAATGAGCAGTTCTTC
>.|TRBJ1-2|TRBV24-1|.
CATSGTPFNYGYTF
TGTGCCACCAGTGGGACACCCTTTAACTATGGCTACACCTTC
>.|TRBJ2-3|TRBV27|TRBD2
CASSSQRGGLTDTQYF
TGTGCCAGCAGTTCTCAGCGGGGGGGCCTCACAGATACGCAGTATTTT
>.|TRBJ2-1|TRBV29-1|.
CSAEGGSSYNEQFF
TGCAGCGCGGAGGGGGGGAGCTCCTACAATGAGCAGTTCTTC
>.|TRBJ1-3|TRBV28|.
CASSLMSSSGNTIYF
TGTGCCAGCAGTTTAATGTCCTCCTCTGGAAACACCATATATTTT
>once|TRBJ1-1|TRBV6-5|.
CASSYAENTEAFF
TGTGCCAGCAGTTACGCAGAGAACACTGAAGCTTTCTTT
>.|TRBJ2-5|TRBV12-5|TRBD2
CASGLAGGETQYF
TGTGCTAGTGGTTTGGCGGGAGGGGAGACCCAGTACTTC
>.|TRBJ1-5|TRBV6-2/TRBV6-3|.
CASSSSLGTGYQPQHF
TGTGCCAGCAGTTCGTCTTTGGGGACTGGATATCAGCCCCAGCATTTT
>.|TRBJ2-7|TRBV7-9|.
CASSRSGGEQYF
TGTGCCAGCAGCCGGTCTGGTGGCGAGCAGTACTTC
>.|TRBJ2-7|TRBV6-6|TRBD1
CASKGRQGYEQYF
TGTGCCAGCAAGGGCAGACAGGGGTACGAGCAGTACTTC
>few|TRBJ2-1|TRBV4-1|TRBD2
CASSQDLGAGVTTNEQFF
TGCGCCAGCAGCCAAGACTTAGGAGCGGGAGTGACCACCAATGAGCAGTTCTTC
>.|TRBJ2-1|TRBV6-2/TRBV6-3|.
CASSYVSSGNGEQFF
TGTGCCAGCAGTTACGTCAGTAGCGGCAATGGTGAGCAGTTCTTC
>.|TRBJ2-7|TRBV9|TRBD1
CASSAQPNRGRYEQYF
TGTGCCAGCAGCGCACAACCCAACAGGGGCAGGTACGAGCAGTACTTC
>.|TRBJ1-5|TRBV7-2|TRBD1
CASSFTGTQGGPQHF
TGTGCCAGCAGCTTTACCGGGACACAGGGGGGGCCCCAGCATTTT
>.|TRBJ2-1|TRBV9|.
CASSPQRAGLYNEQFF
TGTGCCAGCAGCCCTCAACGAGCGGGCCTATACAATGAGCAGTTCTTC
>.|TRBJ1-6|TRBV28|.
CASSPQGIGNNSPLHF
TGTGCCAGCAGTCCCCAAGGTATCGGGAATAATTCACCCCTCCACTTT
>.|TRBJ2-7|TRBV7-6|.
CASSLNLEQYF
TGTGCCAGCAGCTTAAATTTAGAGCAGTACTTC
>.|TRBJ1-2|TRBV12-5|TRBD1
CASGPPGQLYGYTF
TGTGCTAGTGGTCCCCCGGGACAGCTCTATGGCTACACCTTC
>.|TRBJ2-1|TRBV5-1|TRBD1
CASSSGQEVNEQFF
TGCGCCAGCAGCTCGGGACAGGAGGTCAATGAGCAGTTCTTC
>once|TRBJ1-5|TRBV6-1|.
CASSELNRDGNQPQHF
TGTGCCAGCAGTGAGCTGAACAGGGATGGCAATCAGCCCCAGCATTTT
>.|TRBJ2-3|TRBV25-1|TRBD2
CASSEHRGGRTDTQYF
TGTGCCAGCAGTGAACATCGGGGGGGACGGACAGATACGCAGTATTTT
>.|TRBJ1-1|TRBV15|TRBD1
CATSSRDRVPEAFF
TGTGCCACCAGCAGCCGGGACAGGGTGCCTGAAGCTTTCTTT
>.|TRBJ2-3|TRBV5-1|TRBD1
CASSLARGTGTDTQYF
TGCGCCAGCAGCTTGGCTAGGGGGACAGGCACAGATACGCAGTATTTT
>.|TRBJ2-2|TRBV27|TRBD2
CAIGGGAGTGELFF
TGTGCCATCGGCGGGGGGGCCGGCACCGGGGAGCTGTTTTTT
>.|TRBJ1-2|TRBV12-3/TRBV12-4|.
CASSLRHGYTF
TGTGCCAGCAGTTTGCGGCATGGCTACACCTTC